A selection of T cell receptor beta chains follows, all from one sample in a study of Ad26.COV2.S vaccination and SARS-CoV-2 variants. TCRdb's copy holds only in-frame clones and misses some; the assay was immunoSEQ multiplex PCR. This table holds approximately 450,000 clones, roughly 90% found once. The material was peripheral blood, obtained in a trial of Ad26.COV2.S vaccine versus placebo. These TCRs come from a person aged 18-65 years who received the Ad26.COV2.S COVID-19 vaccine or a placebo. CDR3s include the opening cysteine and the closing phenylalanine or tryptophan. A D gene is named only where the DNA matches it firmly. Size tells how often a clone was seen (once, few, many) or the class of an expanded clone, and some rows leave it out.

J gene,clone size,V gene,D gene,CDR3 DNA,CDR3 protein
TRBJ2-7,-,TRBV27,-,TGTGCCAGCAGTTTATTGGGTTCTAAGTCCACATCCTACGAGCAGTACTTC,CASSLLGSKSTSYEQYF
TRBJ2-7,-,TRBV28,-,TGTGCCAGCAGTTTGCAGGGGTCCAACTACGAGCAGTACTTC,CASSLQGSNYEQYF
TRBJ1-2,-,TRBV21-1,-,TGTGCCAGCAGCAAGAAAAAGGATCGCGGAGGCTACACCTTC,CASSKKKDRGGYTF
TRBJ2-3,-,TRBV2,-,TGTGCCAGCATCCCCCAGGCCACAGATACGCAGTATTTT,CASIPQATDTQYF
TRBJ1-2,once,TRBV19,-,TGTGCCAGTAGTATTTCGGGGAACTATGGCTACACCTTC,CASSISGNYGYTF
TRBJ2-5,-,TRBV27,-,TGTGCCAGCAGTTTATCTGGGGGAGTGATCCAAGAGACCCAGTACTTC,CASSLSGGVIQETQYF
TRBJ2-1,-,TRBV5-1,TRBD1,TGCGCCAGCAGCGGACAGGGGGTTGAGCAGTTCTTC,CASSGQGVEQFF
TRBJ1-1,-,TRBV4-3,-,TGCGCCAGCAGCCAACGCGATGAAGCTTTCTTT,CASSQRDEAFF
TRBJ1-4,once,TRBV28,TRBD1,TGTGCCAGCAGCCGACAGGGGGGTTGGATTGAAAAACTGTTTTTT,CASSRQGGWIEKLFF
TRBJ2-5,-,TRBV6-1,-,TGTGCCAGCAAGTGGGCAGGTCCACAAGAGACCCAGTACTTC,CASKWAGPQETQYF
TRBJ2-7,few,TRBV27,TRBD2,TGTGCCAGCAGCCTAGCGGGAGGGCCGATCGAGCAGTACTTC,CASSLAGGPIEQYF
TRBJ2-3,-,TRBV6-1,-,TGTGCCAGCAGTGAACAGGGCAGCCTTTTAGATACGCAGTATTTT,CASSEQGSLLDTQYF
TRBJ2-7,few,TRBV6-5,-,TGTGCCAGCAGTTACTCGAAGTCAGACAGCTACGAGCAGTACTTC,CASSYSKSDSYEQYF
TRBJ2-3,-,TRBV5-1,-,TGCGCCAGCAGCCTGATAGCAGACACAGATACGCAGTATTTT,CASSLIADTDTQYF
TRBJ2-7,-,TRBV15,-,TGTGCCACCAGCTCTCGACAGAAAGCTGGGGCCTACGAGCAGTACTTC,CATSSRQKAGAYEQYF
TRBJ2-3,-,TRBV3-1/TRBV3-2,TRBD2,TGTGCCAGCAGCCAAGCCACTAGCGGAGACACAGATACGCAGTATTTT,CASSQATSGDTDTQYF
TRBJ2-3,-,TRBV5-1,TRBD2,TGCGCCAGCAGCTTGGCTTCTAGCGGGAGGGCCGTTACAGATACGCAGTATTTT,CASSLASSGRAVTDTQYF
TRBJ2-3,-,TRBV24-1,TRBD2,TGTGCCACCAGTGATCAATCAACTAGCGGGAGCACAGATACGCAGTATTTT,CATSDQSTSGSTDTQYF